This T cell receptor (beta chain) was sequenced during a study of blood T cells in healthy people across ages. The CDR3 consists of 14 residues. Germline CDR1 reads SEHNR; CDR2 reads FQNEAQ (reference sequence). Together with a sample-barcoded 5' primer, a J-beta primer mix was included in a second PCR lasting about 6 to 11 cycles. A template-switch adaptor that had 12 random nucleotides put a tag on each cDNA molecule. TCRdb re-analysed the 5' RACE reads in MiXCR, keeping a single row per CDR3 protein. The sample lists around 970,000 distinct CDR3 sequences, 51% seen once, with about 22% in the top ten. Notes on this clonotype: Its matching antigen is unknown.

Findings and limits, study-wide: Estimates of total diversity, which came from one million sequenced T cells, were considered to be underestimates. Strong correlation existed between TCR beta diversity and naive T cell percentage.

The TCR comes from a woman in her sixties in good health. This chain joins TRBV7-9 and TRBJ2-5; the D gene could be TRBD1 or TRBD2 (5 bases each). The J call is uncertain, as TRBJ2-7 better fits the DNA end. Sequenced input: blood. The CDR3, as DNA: TGTGCCAGCAGCTCACCGAGGGGTTCCGACGAGCAGTACTTC. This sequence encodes CASSSPRGSDEQYF.